This TCR beta chain was documented in a study of blood T cell repertoires in COVID-19. Per the study methods: Quantification of nucleated cells was approximated via reference gene primer amplification. Assay used: immunoSEQ multiplex PCR; TCRdb lists only in-frame clones, some missing. V and J calls and clone size are copied from that table; D and trimming were computed from the DNA. The table has roughly 400,000 clones, more than 70% seen once. This clone was picked up one time. The origin of this receptor is an older woman with COVID-19, enrolled during active disease. Sample: peripheral blood.

The chain's CDR3 is CASSSGQGNSPLHF. As DNA, the CDR3 is TGCGCCAGCAGCTCGGGACAGGGGAATTCACCCCTCCACTTT. The rearrangement links TRBV5-1 to TRBJ1-6; TRBD1 agrees at 10 bases. The CDR3 sequence is 14 residues long. From germline, CDR1 is SGHRS and CDR2 YFSETQ. J gave up 7 bases and V 3 bases, and 1 base lay outside the gene matches.